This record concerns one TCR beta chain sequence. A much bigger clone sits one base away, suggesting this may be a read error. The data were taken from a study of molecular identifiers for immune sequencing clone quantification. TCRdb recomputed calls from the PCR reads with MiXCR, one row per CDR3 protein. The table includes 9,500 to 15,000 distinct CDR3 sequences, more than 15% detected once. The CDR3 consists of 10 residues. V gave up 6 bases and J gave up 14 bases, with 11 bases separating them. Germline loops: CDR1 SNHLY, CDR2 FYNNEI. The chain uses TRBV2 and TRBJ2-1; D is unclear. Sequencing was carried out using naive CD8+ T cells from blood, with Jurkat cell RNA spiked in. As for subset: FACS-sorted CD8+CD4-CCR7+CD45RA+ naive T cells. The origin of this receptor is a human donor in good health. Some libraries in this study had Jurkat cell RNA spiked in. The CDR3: CASRRIKKFF. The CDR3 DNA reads TGTGCCAGCAGGAGGATAAAGAAGTTCTTC.